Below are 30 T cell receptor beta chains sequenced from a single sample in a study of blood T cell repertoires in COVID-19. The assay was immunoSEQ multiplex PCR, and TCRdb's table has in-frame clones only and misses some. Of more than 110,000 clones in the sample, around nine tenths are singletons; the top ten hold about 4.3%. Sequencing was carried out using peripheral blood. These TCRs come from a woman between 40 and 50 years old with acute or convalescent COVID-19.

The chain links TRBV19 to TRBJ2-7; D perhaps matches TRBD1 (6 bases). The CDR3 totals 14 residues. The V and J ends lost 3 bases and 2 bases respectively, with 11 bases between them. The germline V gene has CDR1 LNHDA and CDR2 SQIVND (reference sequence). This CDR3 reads CASSIATGPYEQYF. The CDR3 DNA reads TGTGCCAGTAGTATTGCGACAGGACCCTACGAGCAGTACTTC.

The CDR3: CASSRPGQGIGELFF. The CDR3 DNA reads as TGTGCCAGTAGTAGACCGGGACAGGGGATCGGGGAGCTGTTTTTT. The chain joins TRBV19 to TRBJ2-2; the match to TRBD1 covers 10 bases. The CDR3 is made up of 15 amino acids. From germline, CDR1 is LNHDA and CDR2 SQIVND (reference sequence). The trim removed 4 bases at V and 7 bases at J, leaving 6 bases unmatched. Full variable domain (remainder filled in from reference TRBV19 and TRBJ2-2): DGGITQSPKYLFRKEGQNVTLSCEQNLNHDAMYWYRQDPGQGLRLIYYSQIVNDFQKGDIAEGYSVSREKKESFPLTVTSAQKNPTAFYLCASSRPGQGIGELFFGEGSRLTVL.

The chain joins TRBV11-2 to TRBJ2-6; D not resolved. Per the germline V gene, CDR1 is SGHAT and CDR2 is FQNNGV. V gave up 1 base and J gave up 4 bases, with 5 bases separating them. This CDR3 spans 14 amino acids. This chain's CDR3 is CASSLVGGANVLTF. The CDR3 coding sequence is TGTGCCAGCAGCTTAGTCGGGGGGGCCAACGTCCTGACTTTC.

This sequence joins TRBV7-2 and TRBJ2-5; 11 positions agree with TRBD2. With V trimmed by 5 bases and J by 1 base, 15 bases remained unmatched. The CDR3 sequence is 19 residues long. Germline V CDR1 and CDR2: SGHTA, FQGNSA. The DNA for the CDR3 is TGTGCCAGCAGCCTAGGGGGTATTAGCGGGAGGGCCAGCCAAGAGACCCAGTACTTC. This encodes CASSLGGISGRASQETQYF.

The CDR3 DNA follows: TGTGCCAGCAGCTTAGCCCCCACTAGCGGGAAGAGGAATGAGCAGTTCTTC. Protein sequence: CASSLAPTSGKRNEQFF. The chain combines TRBV7-8 with TRBJ2-1; 10 bases map to TRBD2. V lost 0 bases, J lost 7 bases, and 9 bases stayed unmatched. In germline, CDR1 is SGHVS, CDR2 FQNEAQ. The CDR3 totals 17 residues.

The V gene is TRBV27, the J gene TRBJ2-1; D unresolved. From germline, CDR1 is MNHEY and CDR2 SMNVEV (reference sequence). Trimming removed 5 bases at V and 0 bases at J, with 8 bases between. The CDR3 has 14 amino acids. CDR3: CASSLSGSYNEQFF. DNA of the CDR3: TGTGCCAGCAGTCTCTCGGGCTCCTACAATGAGCAGTTCTTC.

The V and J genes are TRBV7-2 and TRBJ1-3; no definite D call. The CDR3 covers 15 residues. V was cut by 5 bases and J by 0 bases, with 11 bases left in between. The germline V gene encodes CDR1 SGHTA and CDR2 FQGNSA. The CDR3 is CASSQAPSSGNTIYF. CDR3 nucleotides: TGTGCCAGCAGCCAAGCACCGTCCTCTGGAAACACCATATATTTT.

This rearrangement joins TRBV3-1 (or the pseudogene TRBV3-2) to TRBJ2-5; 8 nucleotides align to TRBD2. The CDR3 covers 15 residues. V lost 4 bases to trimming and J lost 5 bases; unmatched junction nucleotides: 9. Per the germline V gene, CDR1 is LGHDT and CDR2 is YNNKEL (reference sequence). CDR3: CASSLLYGGAETQYF. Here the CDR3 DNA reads TGTGCCAGCAGCCTTTTGTACGGGGGGGCGGAGACCCAGTACTTC.

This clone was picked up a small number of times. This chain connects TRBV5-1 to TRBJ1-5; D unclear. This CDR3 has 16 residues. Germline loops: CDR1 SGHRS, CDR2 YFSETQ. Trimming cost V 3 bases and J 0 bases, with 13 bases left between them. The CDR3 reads CASSSGHGDSNQPQHF. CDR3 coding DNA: TGCGCCAGCAGCTCGGGTCACGGGGATAGCAATCAGCCCCAGCATTTT. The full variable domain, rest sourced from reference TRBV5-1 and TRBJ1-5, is KAGVTQTPRYLIKTRGQQVTLSCSPISGHRSVSWYQQTPGQGLQFLFEYFSETQRNKGNFPGRFSGRQFSNSRSEMNVSTLELGDSALYLCASSSGHGDSNQPQHFGDGTRLSIL.

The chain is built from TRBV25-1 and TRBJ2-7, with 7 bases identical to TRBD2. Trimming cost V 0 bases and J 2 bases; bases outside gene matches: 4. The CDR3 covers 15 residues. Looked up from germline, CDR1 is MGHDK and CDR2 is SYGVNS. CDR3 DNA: TGTGCCAGCAGTGAATACGGGGGAGGGGCCTACGAGCAGTACTTC. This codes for CASSEYGGGAYEQYF.

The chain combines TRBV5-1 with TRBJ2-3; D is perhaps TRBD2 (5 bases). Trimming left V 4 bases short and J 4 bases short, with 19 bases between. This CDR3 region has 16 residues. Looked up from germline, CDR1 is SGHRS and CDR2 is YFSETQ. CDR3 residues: CASSTGLLEAADTQYF. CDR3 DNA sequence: TGCGCCAGCAGCACGGGATTGCTCGAGGCGGCAGATACGCAGTATTTT.

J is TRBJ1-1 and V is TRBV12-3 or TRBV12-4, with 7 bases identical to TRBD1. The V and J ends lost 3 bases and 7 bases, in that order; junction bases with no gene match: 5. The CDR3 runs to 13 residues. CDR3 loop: CASSLDTGVEAFF. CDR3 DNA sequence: TGTGCCAGCAGTTTGGATACAGGGGTTGAAGCTTTCTTT.

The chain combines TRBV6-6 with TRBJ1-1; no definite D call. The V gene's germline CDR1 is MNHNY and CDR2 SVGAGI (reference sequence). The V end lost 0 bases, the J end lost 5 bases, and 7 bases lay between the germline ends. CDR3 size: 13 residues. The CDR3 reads CASSYSLETEAFF. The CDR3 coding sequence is TGTGCCAGCAGTTACTCGTTGGAGACTGAAGCTTTCTTT.

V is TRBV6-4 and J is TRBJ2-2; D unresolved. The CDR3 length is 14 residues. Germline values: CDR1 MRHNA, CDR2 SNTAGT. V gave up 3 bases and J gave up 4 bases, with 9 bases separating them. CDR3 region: CASSDAPGTGELFF. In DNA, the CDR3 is TGTGCCAGCAGTGATGCCCCGGGCACCGGGGAGCTGTTTTTT.

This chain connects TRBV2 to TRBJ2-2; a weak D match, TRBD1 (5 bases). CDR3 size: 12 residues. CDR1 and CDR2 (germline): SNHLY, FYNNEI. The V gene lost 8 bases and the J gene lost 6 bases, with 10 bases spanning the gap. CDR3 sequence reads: CASRGRAGELFF. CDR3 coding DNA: TGTGCCAGCCGTGGCAGGGCCGGGGAGCTGTTTTTT.

The CDR3 DNA sequence: TGTGCCAGCAGCTTTCTCAACACCGGGGAGCTGTTTTTT. Translation: CASSFLNTGELFF. This chain joins TRBV7-3 and TRBJ2-2; D unclear. Germline CDR1 is SGHTA and CDR2 is FQGTGA. Trimming shortened V by 3 bases and J by 2 bases, and 4 bases separated the two germline ends. The CDR3 is 13 residues long. Full variable domain (rest looked up from reference TRBV7-3 and TRBJ2-2): GAGVSQTPSNKVTEKGKYVELRCDPISGHTALYWYRQSLGQGPEFLIYFQGTGAADDSGLPNDRFFAVRPEGSVSTLKIQRTERGDSAVYLCASSFLNTGELFFGEGSRLTVL.

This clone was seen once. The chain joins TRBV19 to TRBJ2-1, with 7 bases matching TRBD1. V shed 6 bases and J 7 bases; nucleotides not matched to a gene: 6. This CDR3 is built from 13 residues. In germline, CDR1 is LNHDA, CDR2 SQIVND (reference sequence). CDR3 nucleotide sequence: TGTGCCAGTAGGGGAACAGGGGCGAATGAGCAGTTCTTC. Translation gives CASRGTGANEQFF.

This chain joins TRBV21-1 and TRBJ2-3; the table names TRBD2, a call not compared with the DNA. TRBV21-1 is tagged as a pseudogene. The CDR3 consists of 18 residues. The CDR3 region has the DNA TGTGCCAGCCCGCCTAAGGGACTAGCGTCCCTATGGGAAGATACGCAGTATTTT. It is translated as CASPPKGLASLWEDTQYF.

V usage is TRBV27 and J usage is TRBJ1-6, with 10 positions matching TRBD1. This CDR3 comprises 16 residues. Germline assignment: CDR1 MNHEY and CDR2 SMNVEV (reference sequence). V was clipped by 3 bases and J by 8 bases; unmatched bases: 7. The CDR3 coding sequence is TGTGCCAGCAGTTTTCTCGCCGGGACAGGGGATTCACCCCTCCACTTT. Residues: CASSFLAGTGDSPLHF.

The CDR3 DNA reads as TGTGCCAGCAGCTTCACTGGGGCCAACGTCCTGACTTTC. Protein sequence: CASSFTGANVLTF. J is TRBJ2-6 and V is TRBV7-3; the D is unclear. The V end was cut by 3 bases, the J end by 2 bases, with 2 bases between. The CDR3 runs 13 residues. The germline V gene has CDR1 SGHTA and CDR2 FQGTGA.

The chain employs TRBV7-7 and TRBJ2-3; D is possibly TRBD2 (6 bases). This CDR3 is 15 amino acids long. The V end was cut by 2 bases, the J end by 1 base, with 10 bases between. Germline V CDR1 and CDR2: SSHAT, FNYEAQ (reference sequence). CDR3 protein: CASSLSPSGTDTQYF. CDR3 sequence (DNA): TGTGCCAGCAGCTTATCCCCTAGCGGCACAGATACGCAGTATTTT.

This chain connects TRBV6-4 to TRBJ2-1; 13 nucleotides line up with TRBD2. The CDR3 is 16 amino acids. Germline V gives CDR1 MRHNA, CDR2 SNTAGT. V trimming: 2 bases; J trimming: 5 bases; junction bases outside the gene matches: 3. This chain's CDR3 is CASSDETSGRNNEQFF. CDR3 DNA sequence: TGTGCCAGCAGTGACGAGACTAGCGGGAGGAACAATGAGCAGTTCTTC.

The CDR3 DNA sequence: TGTGCCTGGAGTGCCGGGGGGACAGGAGGCACTGAAGCTTTCTTT. Its protein is CAWSAGGTGGTEAFF. The J gene is TRBJ1-1, the V gene TRBV30, with 8 nucleotides matching TRBD1. The V and J ends lost 1 base and 4 bases, in that order; junction bases with no gene match: 8. Germline assignment: CDR1 GTSNPN and CDR2 SVGIG (reference sequence). The CDR3 has 15 amino acids.

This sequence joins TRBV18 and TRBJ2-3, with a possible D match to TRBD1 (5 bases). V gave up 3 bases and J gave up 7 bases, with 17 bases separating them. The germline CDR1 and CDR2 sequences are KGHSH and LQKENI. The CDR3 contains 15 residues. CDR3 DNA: TGTGCCAGCTCACCCCCAGGGTCCCCCCAAAATACGCAGTATTTT. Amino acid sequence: CASSPPGSPQNTQYF. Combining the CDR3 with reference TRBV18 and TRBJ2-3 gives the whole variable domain NAGVMQNPRHLVRRRGQEARLRCSPMKGHSHVYWYRQLPEEGLKFMVYLQKENIIDESGMPKERFSAEFPKEGPSILRIQQVVRGDSAAYFCASSPPGSPQNTQYFGPGTRLTVL.

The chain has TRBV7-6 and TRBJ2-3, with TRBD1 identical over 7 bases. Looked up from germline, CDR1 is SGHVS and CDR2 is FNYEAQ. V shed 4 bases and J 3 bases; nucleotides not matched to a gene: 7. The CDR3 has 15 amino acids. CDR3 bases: TGTGCCAGCAGCTGGACAGGTGGGCGTACAGATACGCAGTATTTT. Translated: CASSWTGGRTDTQYF.

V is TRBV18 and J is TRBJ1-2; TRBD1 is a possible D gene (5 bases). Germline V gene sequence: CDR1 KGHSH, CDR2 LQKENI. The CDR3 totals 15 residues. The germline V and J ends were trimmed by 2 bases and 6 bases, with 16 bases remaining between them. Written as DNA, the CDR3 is TGTGCCAGCTCACCAGGCCCCTCGCAGGGCGATGGCTACACCTTC. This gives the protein CASSPGPSQGDGYTF.

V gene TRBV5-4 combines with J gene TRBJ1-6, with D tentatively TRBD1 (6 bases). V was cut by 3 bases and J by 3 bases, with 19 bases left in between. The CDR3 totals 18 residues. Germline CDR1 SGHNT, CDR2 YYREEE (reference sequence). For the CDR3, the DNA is TGTGCCAGCAGCTCTGCCGGGACACATTCTTTCTATAATTCACCCCTCCACTTT. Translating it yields CASSSAGTHSFYNSPLHF.

The CDR3 spells CASSPRLSGLAATGELFF. In DNA, the CDR3 is TGTGCCAGCAGCCCACGGCTGTCGGGACTAGCGGCCACCGGGGAGCTGTTTTTT. This sequence joins TRBV11-2 and TRBJ2-2, with 11 bases that match TRBD2. Germline trimming cut 5 bases from V and 4 bases from J; bases unmatched to any gene: 12. The CDR3 covers 18 residues. Per germline, CDR1 SGHAT and CDR2 FQNNGV.

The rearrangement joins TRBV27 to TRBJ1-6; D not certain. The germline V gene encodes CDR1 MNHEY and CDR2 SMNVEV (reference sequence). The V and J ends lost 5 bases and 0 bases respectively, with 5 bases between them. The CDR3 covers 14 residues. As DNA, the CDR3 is TGTGCCAGCAGTCCCAGCTCCTATAATTCACCCCTCCACTTT. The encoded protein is CASSPSSYNSPLHF.

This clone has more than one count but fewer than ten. The CDR3 nucleotides read TGTGCCAGCAGTTACTCCGAGACAGGGGACTACGAGCAGTACTTC. Its translation: CASSYSETGDYEQYF. The chain carries TRBV6-2 or TRBV6-3 and TRBJ2-7; TRBD1 agrees at 8 bases. V shed 0 bases, J shed 3 bases, and the junction held 4 bases outside the gene matches. The germline CDR1 and CDR2 sequences are MNHEY and SVGEGT. The CDR3 extends over 15 amino acids.